The 5 T cell receptor beta chains in this list originate from one sample, sequenced in a study of identical twins. MiXCR, applied by TCRdb to the 5' RACE reads, yields one record per CDR3 protein. The sample yields fewer than 650,000 distinct CDR3 sequences, roughly 6.6% seen once. This sample was shared with a second study, whose subject was yellow fever vaccine responses in identical twins.

The specimen was PBMCs. The source is a woman between 18 and 30 years old in good health.

This clonotype was observed at least ten times. This rearrangement joins TRBV5-1 to TRBJ2-3, with 9 nucleotides matching TRBD2. The CDR3 totals 17 residues. With V trimmed by 0 bases and J by 3 bases, 8 bases remained unmatched. Germline lookup yields CDR1 SGHRS and CDR2 YFSETQ. CDR3 nucleotides: TGCGCCAGCAGCTTGGTCCCGCGGGGGGGCCCTACAGATACGCAGTATTTT. The encoded protein is CASSLVPRGGPTDTQYF.

The rearrangement uses TRBV12-3 or TRBV12-4 and TRBJ2-3, with 10 bases identical to TRBD2. The CDR3 sequence is 15 residues long. J was trimmed by 5 bases and V by 5 bases; bases with no gene match: 7. DNA of the CDR3: TGTGCCAGCAGTCTACTAGCGGGGTTGGTAGATACGCAGTATTTT. This encodes CASSLLAGLVDTQYF.

This clonotype was counted at least ten times. V usage is TRBV6-5 and J usage is TRBJ1-1; no reliable D call. The germline CDR1 and CDR2 sequences are MNHEY and SVGAGI. The CDR3 length is 17 residues. V was pared by 0 bases and J by 0 bases, with 14 bases between. The CDR3: CASSYSKYPFLNTEAFF. Here the CDR3 DNA reads TGTGCCAGCAGTTACTCGAAATATCCCTTTTTGAACACTGAAGCTTTCTTT.

The table lists this clonotype with a few counts. V usage is TRBV25-1 and J usage is TRBJ1-2, with D possibly matching TRBD1 (5 bases). The CDR3 covers 12 residues. CDR1 and CDR2 (germline): MGHDK, SYGVNS. V lost 6 bases to trimming and J lost 4 bases, with 9 bases between them. The CDR3 is CASRSGTYGYTF. The DNA of the CDR3 is TGTGCCAGCAGATCGGGGACCTATGGCTACACCTTC.

This clonotype has just a few counts. The rearrangement links TRBV6-1 to TRBJ2-3, with 9 bases fitting TRBD1. The trim removed 6 bases at V and 6 bases at J, leaving 7 bases unmatched. The CDR3 totals 14 residues. Germline loops: CDR1 MNHNS, CDR2 SASEGT. DNA of the CDR3: TGTGCCAGCAGCTGGACAGGGGAGTCGGATACGCAGTATTTT. The encoded protein is CASSWTGESDTQYF.